A selection of T cell receptor beta chains follows, all from one sample in a study of blood T cell repertoires in COVID-19. TCRdb's copy holds only in-frame clones and misses some; the assay was immunoSEQ multiplex PCR. The sample lists about 260,000 clones, around 90% occurring once. What was sequenced was peripheral blood. The receptors come from a woman aged 50 to 60 who had recovered from COVID-19. The CDR3 runs from the conserved cysteine through the conserved F or W. The order of the fields is clone size, V gene, D gene, J gene, CDR3 DNA, CDR3 protein. D genes are given only for firm matches. Size tells how often a clone was seen (once, few, many) or the class of an expanded clone, and some rows leave it out.

-	TRBV6-1	-	TRBJ2-6	TGTGCCAGCAGTGAAGGTAGGGGGGGCCCAAGAGCCAACGTCCTGACTTTC	CASSEGRGGPRANVLTF
-	TRBV6-5	-	TRBJ1-3	TGTGCCAGCGGCCGGGAGCTCTCTGGAAACACCATATATTTT	CASGRELSGNTIYF
-	TRBV28	TRBD1	TRBJ1-5	TGTGCCAGCAGAATTCAGGGGGCGAACAATCAGCCCCAGCATTTT	CASRIQGANNQPQHF
once	TRBV7-6	TRBD2	TRBJ2-1	TGTGCCAGCAGCCGCGGGACTAGCGGGGACTCCTACAATGAGCAGTTCTTC	CASSRGTSGDSYNEQFF
-	TRBV28	TRBD2	TRBJ2-7	TGTGCCAGCAGCCCTGTCGGACTAGCGGACCCCATAATGGGGACCTACGAGCAGTACTTC	CASSPVGLADPIMGTYEQYF
-	TRBV19	TRBD1	TRBJ1-4	TGTGCCACCCTGGGTGGGGACAGGGAGGAAAAACTGTTTTTT	CATLGGDREEKLFF
-	TRBV18	TRBD1	TRBJ1-5	TGTGCCAGCTCAGAACAACAGGGGCGAGGGCAGCCCCAGCATTTT	CASSEQQGRGQPQHF
-	TRBV4-1	TRBD1	TRBJ1-5	TGCGCCAGCAGCCGTGGACAGGGGGTGGCTCAGCCCCAGCATTTT	CASSRGQGVAQPQHF
-	TRBV2	TRBD1	TRBJ1-2	TGTGCCAGCAGTGAAGGCAGGGGGCTCTCATATGGCTACACCTTC	CASSEGRGLSYGYTF
-	TRBV7-9	-	TRBJ1-2	TGTGCCAGCAGTTCTACAGGGAAAGCTGGCGGCTACACCTTC	CASSSTGKAGGYTF
-	TRBV13	TRBD1	TRBJ1-2	TGTGCCAGCAGCTCAGGCCCGGGACAGGGAGACTATGGCTACACCTTC	CASSSGPGQGDYGYTF
-	TRBV27	TRBD2	TRBJ2-3	TGTGCCAGCAGCCAGACGAGCGGGGGGGCCGATACGCAGTATTTT	CASSQTSGGADTQYF
once	TRBV9	TRBD1	TRBJ2-7	TGTGCCAGCAGCAGGACAGGGTCCCCCTTCTACGAGCAGTACTTC	CASSRTGSPFYEQYF
-	TRBV3-1/TRBV3-2	-	TRBJ2-7	TGTGCCAGCAGCCAATCCCTTTCGCTAGCTGGCGAGCAGTACTTC	CASSQSLSLAGEQYF
-	TRBV15	-	TRBJ1-2	TGTGCCACCAGCAGAGATTCTTGGCTCGACTATGGCTACACCTTC	CATSRDSWLDYGYTF
-	TRBV7-9	-	TRBJ2-2	TGTGCCAGCAGCTTGGGGAGCGGGAACACCGGGGAGCTGTTTTTT	CASSLGSGNTGELFF
-	TRBV6-2/TRBV6-3	-	TRBJ1-2	TGTGCCAGCAGTCCCAGGGTGACTAACTATGGCTACACCTTC	CASSPRVTNYGYTF
-	TRBV4-3	-	TRBJ1-2	TGCGCCAGCAGCCAAGATGTTCGGGGTTTGGACTATGGCTACACCTTC	CASSQDVRGLDYGYTF
-	TRBV27	TRBD2	TRBJ2-7	TGTGCCAGCAGTTTAACCCCTAGTAGCGGGGGCCACGAGCAGTACTTC	CASSLTPSSGGHEQYF
-	TRBV2	TRBD2	TRBJ2-1	TGTGCCAGCAGTGGTGCGGGGGTTCAATACAATGAGCAGTTCTTC	CASSGAGVQYNEQFF
-	TRBV5-8	TRBD1	TRBJ1-4	TGTGCCAGCAGCTTGGGTGGGACAGCTATCAATGAAAAACTGTTTTTT	CASSLGGTAINEKLFF
-	TRBV6-5	-	TRBJ1-6	TGTGCCAGCAGTTACTTCCCCGACAGCTATAATTCACCCCTCCACTTT	CASSYFPDSYNSPLHF
-	TRBV7-9	TRBD1	TRBJ1-2	TGTGCCAGCAGCGTGAACACAGGGGGCGAACGCGGCTACACCTTC	CASSVNTGGERGYTF
-	TRBV5-4	TRBD1	TRBJ2-5	TGTGCCAGCAGCTTGTTCCAGGGGGCGCAAGAGACCCAGTACTTC	CASSLFQGAQETQYF
-	TRBV6-2/TRBV6-3	-	TRBJ2-6	TGTGCCAGCAGTACCCCGAGAGGGCTTGCTGGGGCCAACGTCCTGACTTTC	CASSTPRGLAGANVLTF
-	TRBV2	-	TRBJ2-7	TGTGCCAGCAGTGAACACACCTACGAGCAGTACTTC	CASSEHTYEQYF
-	TRBV7-2	TRBD2	TRBJ2-3	TGTGCCAGCAGGCCTCCGGGACTAGCTTCAGATACGCAGTATTTT	CASRPPGLASDTQYF
-	TRBV18	TRBD1	TRBJ1-2	TGTGCCAGCTCCCCTACGACAGGGCTGGATTATGGCTACACCTTC	CASSPTTGLDYGYTF
once	TRBV15	TRBD1	TRBJ1-2	TGTGCCACCAGCACAGACAGGGGGCCCTATGGCTACACCTTC	CATSTDRGPYGYTF
-	TRBV3-1/TRBV3-2	-	TRBJ1-2	TGTGCCAGCAGCCCGACTAAGAGGAGCCATGGCTACACCTTC	CASSPTKRSHGYTF
-	TRBV3-1/TRBV3-2	-	TRBJ1-5	TGTGCCAGCAGCCAAGATTACGGGAATCAGCCCCAGCATTTT	CASSQDYGNQPQHF
-	TRBV24-1	TRBD1	TRBJ1-1	TGTGCCACCAGTCGTCGAACGGGGACAGAGAACACTGAAGCTTTCTTT	CATSRRTGTENTEAFF
many	TRBV2	-	TRBJ2-1	TGTGCCAGCACTCATCACAGGGTCTACAATGAGCAGTTCTTC	CASTHHRVYNEQFF
-	TRBV4-3	TRBD1	TRBJ1-5	TGCGCCAGCAGCCTTAGACAGGGGAACAATCAGCCCCAGCATTTT	CASSLRQGNNQPQHF
-	TRBV6-5	-	TRBJ1-1	TGTGCCAGCAGCATGACAGTGAACACTGAAGCTTTCTTT	CASSMTVNTEAFF
once	TRBV5-1	-	TRBJ1-4	TGCGCCAGCAGCCCGGCCGGGACTAATGAAAAACTGTTTTTT	CASSPAGTNEKLFF
-	TRBV28	-	TRBJ2-1	TGTGCCAGCAGTTTAGGCCAGAACAATGAGCAGTTCTTC	CASSLGQNNEQFF
once	TRBV9	TRBD1	TRBJ1-3	TGTGCCAGCAGCGGGGGACAGGCCTCTGGAAACACCATATATTTT	CASSGGQASGNTIYF
once	TRBV5-1	TRBD1	TRBJ2-1	TGCGCCAGCAGCCCATTGACAGGGGGCCTGGTTGATGAGCAGTTCTTC	CASSPLTGGLVDEQFF
-	TRBV5-3	-	TRBJ2-3	TGTGCCAGAAGCTTGAAAGCACCTACCACAGATACGCAGTATTTT	CARSLKAPTTDTQYF
-	TRBV11-2	TRBD1	TRBJ1-2	TGTGCCAGCAGCGGCAACAGGGGGCGAAACTATGGCTACACCTTC	CASSGNRGRNYGYTF
-	TRBV27	-	TRBJ1-1	TGTGCCAGCAGTTTCTCCCCCAGGGACACTGAAGCTTTCTTT	CASSFSPRDTEAFF
-	TRBV5-5	TRBD1	TRBJ2-5	TGTGCCAGCAGGCCCGGGACAGTTAAACGGGAGACCCAGTACTTC	CASRPGTVKRETQYF
-	TRBV9	TRBD1	TRBJ1-2	TGTGCCAGCAGCGCCCTACAGGGGAATGGCTACACCTTC	CASSALQGNGYTF
-	TRBV11-2	TRBD1	TRBJ1-6	TGTGCCAGCAGCTTAGATCCCTCGTTGGACAGGGGGTCACCCCTCCACTTT	CASSLDPSLDRGSPLHF